The TCR beta chain under discussion was sequenced for a study of shared clonotypes between healthy human individuals. CD8 cells classed as naive were CD45RO-negative and positively selected for CCR7, excluding terminally differentiated effector memory CD45RA+ cells. V shed 5 bases and J shed 6 bases, with 20 bases lying between them. Germline V gives CDR1 SGHTA, CDR2 FQGTGA. The CDR3 is made up of 15 amino acids. Data came from immunoSEQ multiplex PCR; TCRdb stores just in-frame clones and leaves some out. The sample records about 2 million clones, approximately 95% being singletons. The sequenced sample consisted of naive CD8+ T cells sorted from blood. This clonotype was sampled from a man younger than 30 in good health. The rearrangement links TRBV7-3 to TRBJ2-7; tentatively, D is TRBD2 (5 bases). The CDR3 here is CASSLSAAGRAEQYF. The CDR3 coding sequence is TGTGCCAGCAGCCTTTCAGCCGCGGGCCGGGCCGAGCAGTACTTC.